This T cell receptor beta chain is from a study of blood T cells in healthy people across ages. Whole-study findings and limits: As naive T cell percentage varied, TCR beta diversity correlated strongly with it. Without sorted subsets, naive and antigen-experienced compartments could not be conclusively compared. Per-million-T-cell TCR beta diversity fell roughly linearly with age.

A second PCR of roughly 7 to 11 cycles used a sample-barcoded 5' primer and a J-beta primer mix. TCRdb re-called the 5' RACE reads through MiXCR, storing one row per CDR3 protein. This sample has some 1 million distinct CDR3 sequences; over 35% occur once, and the top ten carry approximately 17%. In the case of this clonotype: Its specificity is unknown.

Investigators took about 9.4 milliliters of peripheral blood from every donor. There are 13 residues in the CDR3. Germline values: CDR1 SQVTM, CDR2 ANQGSEA. This clonotype originated in a woman aged 60 to 75 in good health. This chain links TRBV29-1 with TRBJ2-3; D tentatively reads TRBD1 or TRBD2 (5 bases each). Sequenced material: blood. The CDR3 DNA sequence: TGCAGTGCCATTGGGGGTAGCACAGATACGCAGTATTTT. Residues: CSAIGGSTDTQYF.